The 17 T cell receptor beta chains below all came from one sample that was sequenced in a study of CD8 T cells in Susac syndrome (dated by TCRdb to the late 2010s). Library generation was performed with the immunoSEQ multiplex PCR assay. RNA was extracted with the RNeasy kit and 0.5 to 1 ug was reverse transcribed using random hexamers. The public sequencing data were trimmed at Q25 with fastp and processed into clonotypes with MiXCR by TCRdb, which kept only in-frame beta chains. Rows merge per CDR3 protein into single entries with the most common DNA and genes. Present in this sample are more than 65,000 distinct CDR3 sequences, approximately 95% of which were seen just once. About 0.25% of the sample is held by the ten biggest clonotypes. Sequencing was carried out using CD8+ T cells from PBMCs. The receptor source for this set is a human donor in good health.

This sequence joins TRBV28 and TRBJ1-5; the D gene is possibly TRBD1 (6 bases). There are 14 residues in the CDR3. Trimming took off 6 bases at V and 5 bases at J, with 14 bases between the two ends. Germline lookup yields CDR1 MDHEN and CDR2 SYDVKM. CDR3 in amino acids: CASRPQGPHQPQHF. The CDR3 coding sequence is TGTGCCAGCAGGCCGCAGGGGCCTCATCAGCCCCAGCATTTT.

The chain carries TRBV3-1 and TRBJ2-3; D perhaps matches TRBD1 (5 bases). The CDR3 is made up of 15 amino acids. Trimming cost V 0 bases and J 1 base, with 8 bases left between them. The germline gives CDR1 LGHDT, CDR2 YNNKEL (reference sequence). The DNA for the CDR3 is TGTGCCAGCAGCCAAGAGGGGCTAGGCACAGATACGCAGTATTTT. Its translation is CASSQEGLGTDTQYF.

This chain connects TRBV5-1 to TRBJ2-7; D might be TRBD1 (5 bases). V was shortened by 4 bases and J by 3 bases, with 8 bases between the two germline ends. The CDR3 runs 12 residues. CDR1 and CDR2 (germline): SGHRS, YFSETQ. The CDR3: CASSVQDYEQYF. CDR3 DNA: TGCGCCAGCAGCGTACAGGACTACGAGCAGTACTTC.

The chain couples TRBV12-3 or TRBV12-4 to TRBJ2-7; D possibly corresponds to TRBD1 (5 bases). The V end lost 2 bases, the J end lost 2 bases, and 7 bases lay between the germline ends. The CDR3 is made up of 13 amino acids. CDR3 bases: TGTGCCAGCAGTTTAAGCAGGGCCTACGAGCAGTACGTC. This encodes CASSLSRAYEQYV.

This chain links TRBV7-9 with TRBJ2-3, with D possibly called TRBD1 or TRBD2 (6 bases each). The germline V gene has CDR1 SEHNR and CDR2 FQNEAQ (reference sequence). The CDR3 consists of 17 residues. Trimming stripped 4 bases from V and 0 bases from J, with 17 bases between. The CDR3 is CASSSARGDFSTDTQYF. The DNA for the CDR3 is TGTGCCAGCAGCTCGGCTAGGGGGGACTTTAGCACAGATACGCAGTATTTT.

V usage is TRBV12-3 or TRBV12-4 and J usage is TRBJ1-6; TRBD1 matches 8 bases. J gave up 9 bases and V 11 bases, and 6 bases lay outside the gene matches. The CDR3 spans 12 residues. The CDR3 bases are TGTGCCTCAGGACAGGGCGGTTCACCCCTCCACTTT. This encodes CASGQGGSPLHF.

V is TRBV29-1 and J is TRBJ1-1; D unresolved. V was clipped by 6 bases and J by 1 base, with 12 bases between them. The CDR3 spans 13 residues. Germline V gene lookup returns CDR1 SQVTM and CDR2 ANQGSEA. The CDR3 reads CSVDSGENTEAFF. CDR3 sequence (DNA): TGCAGCGTCGACTCCGGGGAGAACACTGAAGCTTTCTTT. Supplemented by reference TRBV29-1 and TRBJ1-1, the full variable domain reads SAVISQKPSRDICQRGTSLTIQCQVDSQVTMMFWYRQQPGQSLTLIATANQGSEATYESGFVIDKFPISRPNLTFSTLTVSNMSPEDSSIYLCSVDSGENTEAFFGQGTRLTVV.

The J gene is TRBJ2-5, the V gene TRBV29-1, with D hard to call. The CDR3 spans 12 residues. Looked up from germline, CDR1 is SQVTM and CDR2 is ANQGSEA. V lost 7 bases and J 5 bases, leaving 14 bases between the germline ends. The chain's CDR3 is CSAADLTETQYF. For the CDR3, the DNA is TGCAGCGCCGCTGATCTGACGGAGACCCAGTACTTC.

The DNA for the CDR3 is TGTGCCAGCACCCGGGACTCAGGTACCGGGGAGCTGTTTTTT. Its translation is CASTRDSGTGELFF. This sequence joins TRBV9 and TRBJ2-2; possibly TRBD2 for D (6 bases). CDR3 size: 14 residues. V gave up 6 bases and J gave up 5 bases, with 14 bases separating them. Per germline, CDR1 SGDLS and CDR2 YYNGEE.

The CDR3 reads CASSVLDRSSLYYGYTF. Written as DNA, the CDR3 is TGTGCCAGCAGTGTTCTAGACAGAAGCAGTCTATACTATGGCTACACCTTC. The rearrangement links TRBV6-1 to TRBJ1-2; D possibly corresponds to TRBD1 (5 bases). The V gene lost 4 bases and the J gene lost 3 bases, with 21 bases spanning the gap. CDR1 and CDR2 from the germline V gene are MNHNS and SASEGT. CDR3 length: 17 amino acids.

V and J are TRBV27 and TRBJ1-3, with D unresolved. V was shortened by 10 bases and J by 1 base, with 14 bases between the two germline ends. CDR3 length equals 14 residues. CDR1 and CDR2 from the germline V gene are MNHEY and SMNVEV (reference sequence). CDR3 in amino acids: CATRSPGSGNTIYF. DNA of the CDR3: TGTGCCACTAGATCACCGGGGTCTGGAAACACCATATATTTT.

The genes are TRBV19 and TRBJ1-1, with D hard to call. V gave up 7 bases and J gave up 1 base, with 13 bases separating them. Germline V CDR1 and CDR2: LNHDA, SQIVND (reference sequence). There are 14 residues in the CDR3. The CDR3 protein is CASMEDHPNTEAFF. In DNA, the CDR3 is TGTGCCAGTATGGAAGACCACCCGAACACTGAAGCTTTCTTT.

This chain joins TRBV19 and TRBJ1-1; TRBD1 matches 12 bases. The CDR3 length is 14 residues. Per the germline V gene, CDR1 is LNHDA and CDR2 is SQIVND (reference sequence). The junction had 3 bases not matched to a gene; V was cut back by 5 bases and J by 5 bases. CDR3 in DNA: TGTGCCAGTAGTCTGGGACAGGGGGCGACTGAAGCTTTCTTT. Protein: CASSLGQGATEAFF.

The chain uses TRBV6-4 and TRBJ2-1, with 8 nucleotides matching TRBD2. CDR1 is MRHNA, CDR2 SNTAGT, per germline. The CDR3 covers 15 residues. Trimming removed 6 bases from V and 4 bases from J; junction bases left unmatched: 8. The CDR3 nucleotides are TGTGCCAGCAGAGAAGAACCGGGGGGGTACAATGAGCAGTTCTTC. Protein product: CASREEPGGYNEQFF.

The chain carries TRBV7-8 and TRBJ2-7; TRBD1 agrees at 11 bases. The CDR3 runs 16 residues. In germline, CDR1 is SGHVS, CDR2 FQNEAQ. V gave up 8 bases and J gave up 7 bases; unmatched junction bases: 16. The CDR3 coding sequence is TGTGCCAGCCGAGGGGATGGACAGGGGGCCTTGGTGGAGCAGTACTTC. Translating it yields CASRGDGQGALVEQYF.

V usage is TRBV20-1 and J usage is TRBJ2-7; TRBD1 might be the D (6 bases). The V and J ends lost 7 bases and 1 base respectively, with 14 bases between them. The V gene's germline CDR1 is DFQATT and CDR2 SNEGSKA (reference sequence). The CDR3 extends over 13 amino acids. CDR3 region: CSGRSGESYEQYF. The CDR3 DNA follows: TGCAGTGGCAGATCAGGGGAATCCTACGAGCAGTACTTC.

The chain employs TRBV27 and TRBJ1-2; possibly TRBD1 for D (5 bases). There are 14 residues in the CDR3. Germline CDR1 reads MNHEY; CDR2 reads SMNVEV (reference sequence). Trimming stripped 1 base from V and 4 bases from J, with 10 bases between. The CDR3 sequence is CASSLLGQFYGYTF. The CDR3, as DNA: TGTGCCAGCAGTTTATTAGGACAATTCTATGGCTACACCTTC.